This T cell receptor beta chain is drawn from a study of control samples from healthy donors and cancer patients. Sequencing used immunoSEQ multiplex PCR; TCRdb keeps in-frame clones, though not all of them. This table holds 100,000 to 150,000 clones, less than 95% found once. This CDR3 contains 17 residues. Trimming removed 5 bases from V and 0 bases from J; junction bases left unmatched: 13. Per germline, CDR1 MNHEY and CDR2 SVGEGT. The source material was blood. The rearrangement links TRBV6-2 or TRBV6-3 to TRBJ2-7; 7 positions agree with TRBD2. The sequence was collected from a man in his thirties or forties in good health. CDR3 region: CASSTYGAGHSSYEQYF. CDR3 in DNA: TGTGCCAGCAGTACCTATGGAGCGGGGCACAGCTCCTACGAGCAGTACTTC.